This is a list of T cell receptor beta chains from one sample in a study of T cells after yellow fever vaccination. One entry per CDR3 protein results from TCRdb running MiXCR on the 5' RACE reads. In the table there are hundreds of thousands of distinct CDR3 sequences, about 12% of which are singletons. Sequencing was performed on PBMCs, taken on the day of the yellow fever booster vaccination. All receptors come from a man aged 30-40 years who received the YFV17D yellow fever vaccine. Each CDR3 is given with its conserved first and last residue. The D gene is left open where the match is weak. For some rows the clone size is stated as once, few or many, or as a class when expanded; others skip it.

TRBV12-5	.	few	TRBJ1-5	TGTGCTAGTGGGAACCGGTCGGGGACTCAGCCCCAGCATTTT	CASGNRSGTQPQHF
TRBV29-1	.	.	TRBJ2-3	TGCAGCGTTCATTCAACAGATACGCAGTATTTT	CSVHSTDTQYF
TRBV19	TRBD2	.	TRBJ2-1	TGTGCCAGTAGTATAGCTCGGACCGTCGGACTAGCGGGGGCCCATGAGCAGTTCTTC	CASSIARTVGLAGAHEQFF
TRBV7-2	.	few	TRBJ2-1	TGTGCCAGCAGCCCAAATGGGGGACTCTACAATGAGCAGTTCTTC	CASSPNGGLYNEQFF
TRBV6-1	TRBD2	.	TRBJ2-2	TGTGCCAGCACGAGGGTAGCGGGTTTCGCGGAGCTGTTTTTT	CASTRVAGFAELFF
TRBV6-2/TRBV6-3	.	few	TRBJ2-7	TGTGCCACCAAACGACCCGGGCATCGCTCCTACGAGCAGTACTTC	CATKRPGHRSYEQYF
TRBV9	.	few	TRBJ2-3	TGTGCCAGCAGCGTAGAGATAGCCACAGATACGCAGTATTTT	CASSVEIATDTQYF
TRBV5-4	TRBD2	few	TRBJ2-7	TGTGCCAGCAGCTCCCCGGGGGGGCGCGGGCCACTCTTCTCCTACGAGCAGTACTTC	CASSSPGGRGPLFSYEQYF
TRBV10-3	.	.	TRBJ1-5	TGTGCCATCAGGAGGTCGGGCGATGGTCAGCCCCAGCATTTT	CAIRRSGDGQPQHF
TRBV7-2	TRBD2	few	TRBJ2-3	TGTGCCAGCAGCACCCCAGCGGGAGTGGAAGATACGCAGTATTTT	CASSTPAGVEDTQYF
TRBV18	.	few	TRBJ2-5	TGTGCCAGCTCACCAAACGTCGGATTGGAGACCCAGTACTTC	CASSPNVGLETQYF
TRBV10-3	.	.	TRBJ1-1	TGTGCCATCAGTGAGTCCCCCACCGGTGAGGCTTTCTTT	CAISESPTGEAFF
TRBV20-1	.	few	TRBJ2-5	TGCAGTGTCTCGGGGTTGGGAGAGACCCAGTACTTC	CSVSGLGETQYF
TRBV20-1	TRBD2	few	TRBJ2-1	TGCAGTGCCCGAGCGCGGGAGGGCCCCTACAATGAGCAGTTCTTC	CSARAREGPYNEQFF
TRBV24-1	TRBD1	.	TRBJ2-1	TGTGCCACCAGTGATCTAGGTTTAGATGACAGGGGTAAGCAGTTCTTC	CATSDLGLDDRGKQFF
TRBV4-3	TRBD1	few	TRBJ2-5	TGCGCCAGCAGCCAAGGGGACAGGGGCCACCAAGAGACCCAGTACTTC	CASSQGDRGHQETQYF
TRBV27	TRBD1	.	TRBJ1-2	TGTGCCAGCAGACCGGGACAGGGGATCTATGGCTACACCTTC	CASRPGQGIYGYTF
TRBV27	.	few	TRBJ2-1	TGTGCCAGCAGCTCCCTGGGAGCGGTGATAAATGAGCAGTTCTTC	CASSSLGAVINEQFF
TRBV7-8	TRBD2	few	TRBJ2-7	TGTGCCAGCAGCATAACAATGGCCGGGACTAGCGGGCGCGAGCAGTACTTC	CASSITMAGTSGREQYF
TRBV6-1	.	few	TRBJ2-7	TGTGCCAGCAGTGACCGGTGGAGGTCCTACGAGCAGTACTTC	CASSDRWRSYEQYF
TRBV7-6	.	many	TRBJ2-1	TGTGCCAGCAGCTTAGTACAGGGTGGAAATAATGAGCAGTTCTTC	CASSLVQGGNNEQFF
TRBV28	TRBD2	.	TRBJ2-3	TGTGCCAGCACTACAGCGGGAGCTACGGCAGATACGCAGTATTTT	CASTTAGATADTQYF
TRBV30	TRBD2	many	TRBJ2-3	TGTGCCTGGGGCGGGACTAGTCAAGATACGCAGTATTTT	CAWGGTSQDTQYF
TRBV3-1	.	.	TRBJ2-2	TGTGCCAGCAGCCACCGACAGTCGTTCGGGGAGCTGTTTTTT	CASSHRQSFGELFF
TRBV28	TRBD1	.	TRBJ2-1	TGTGCCAGCCCCCAGGGGACAGCAGCCTACAATGAGCAGTTCTTC	CASPQGTAAYNEQFF
TRBV6-5	.	.	TRBJ2-5	TGTGCCAGCAGTTGGGCTGGGGCGGAGACCCAGTACTTC	CASSWAGAETQYF
TRBV20-1	TRBD2	.	TRBJ2-3	TGCAGTGCACCACCTAGCGGGCCCACAGATACGCAGTATTTT	CSAPPSGPTDTQYF
TRBV6-2/TRBV6-3	.	.	TRBJ2-5	TGTGCCAGCAGTCCTCTTGACCCGGTTCAAGAGACCCAGTACTTC	CASSPLDPVQETQYF
TRBV6-1	.	few	TRBJ2-7	TGTGCCAGCAGTGAAGCGGGTAGGTCCTACGAGCAGTACTTC	CASSEAGRSYEQYF
TRBV12-3/TRBV12-4	.	.	TRBJ2-6	TGTGCCAGCAGCATTAGTAGCTCTGGGGCCAACGTCCTGACTTTC	CASSISSSGANVLTF
TRBV5-1	TRBD2	few	TRBJ2-3	TGCGCCAGCAGCGGAGGGACTAGCGGGTACGAGGCGCAGTATTTT	CASSGGTSGYEAQYF
TRBV7-2	.	.	TRBJ2-3	TGTGCCAGCAGCCTTGGGCAATTAGATACGCAGTATTTT	CASSLGQLDTQYF
TRBV20-1	TRBD2	.	TRBJ2-3	TGCAGTGCAACCGCGGGAGGTAGTACGCAGTATTTT	CSATAGGSTQYF
TRBV9	TRBD2	few	TRBJ2-1	TGTGCCAGCAGCGGGATGACTAGCGGGAGGCCCTTGGGAGAGCAGTTCTTC	CASSGMTSGRPLGEQFF
TRBV28	.	.	TRBJ1-2	TGTGCCAGCCTCAGCTTCTCTAACTATGGCTACACCTTC	CASLSFSNYGYTF
TRBV15	TRBD2	.	TRBJ2-3	TGTGCCACCAGCAGACTTGGGACTAGCGGGGCACTCCTGTATTTT	CATSRLGTSGALLYF
TRBV7-9	TRBD1	few	TRBJ2-1	TGTGCCACTCCGACAGGGACCTACAATGAGCAGTTCTTC	CATPTGTYNEQFF
TRBV9	TRBD2	few	TRBJ2-1	TGTGCCAGCAGCGTCCTAGCGGGGCCAAACAATGAGCAGTTCTTC	CASSVLAGPNNEQFF
TRBV12-3/TRBV12-4	.	.	TRBJ2-5	TGTGCCAGCAGTTTGAGTAACGACCAAGAGACCCAGTACTTC	CASSLSNDQETQYF
TRBV12-3/TRBV12-4	.	many	TRBJ2-5	TGTGCCAGCAGTTTGGGAACTGCTGGCCAGTACTTC	CASSLGTAGQYF
TRBV5-4	.	.	TRBJ1-2	TGTGCCAGCACTCCTGAGACAAACTATGGCTACACCTTC	CASTPETNYGYTF
TRBV18	TRBD2	few	TRBJ2-3	TGTGCCAGCGCGAGCGGGGGCACAGATACGCAGTATTTT	CASASGGTDTQYF
TRBV6-2/TRBV6-3	.	.	TRBJ1-5	TGTGCCAGCACCCCGGAAGGGGTCCGCCAGCCCCAGCATTTT	CASTPEGVRQPQHF
TRBV7-2	.	few	TRBJ2-5	TGTGCCAGCACCCAAAATGAGCGGACCCAGTACTTC	CASTQNERTQYF
TRBV12-3/TRBV12-4	TRBD1	.	TRBJ1-5	TGTGCCAGCATCCCGGGACAGGGGGCGATACGTAATCAGCCCCAGCATTTT	CASIPGQGAIRNQPQHF
TRBV28	.	few	TRBJ1-6	TGTGCCAGCAGCTTCAGGATGAGCTCCTATAATTCACCCCTCCACTTT	CASSFRMSSYNSPLHF
TRBV28	TRBD1	few	TRBJ2-1	TGTGCCAGCAGTACCAAATCGACAGGGAGATTTCCCTACAATGAGCAGTTCTTC	CASSTKSTGRFPYNEQFF
TRBV7-2	TRBD1	few	TRBJ1-1	TGTGCCAGCAGCTCCAAGGGGACAGTAGAAGCTTTCTTT	CASSSKGTVEAFF
TRBV6-1	TRBD2	few	TRBJ2-7	TGTGCCAGCAGCGCTCTAGCGGGAGAGACCTACGAGCAGTACTTC	CASSALAGETYEQYF
TRBV12-3/TRBV12-4	.	few	TRBJ2-4	TGTGCCAGCAGTTCGAGGGGCTCGGGGGTGAACATTCAGTACTTC	CASSSRGSGVNIQYF
TRBV12-3/TRBV12-4	.	few	TRBJ1-2	TGTGCCAGCAGCGCTCAAGGGAGGGGGTACTATGGCTACACCTTC	CASSAQGRGYYGYTF
TRBV20-1	TRBD2	.	TRBJ2-5	TGCAGTGCTAGAGACCTCGGGACTAGTTCAGAGACCCAGTACTTC	CSARDLGTSSETQYF
TRBV7-2	.	few	TRBJ2-7	TGTGCCAGCAGCCCCCCGGCACAGGGTTCAAACGAGCAGTACTTC	CASSPPAQGSNEQYF